This paragraph covers one TCR beta chain sequence. Germline CDR1 reads LNHNV; CDR2 reads YYDKDF (reference sequence). The germline V and J ends were trimmed by 4 bases and 7 bases, with 17 bases remaining between them. The CDR3 runs to 16 residues. Here immunoSEQ multiplex PCR was the method, and the copy in TCRdb shows in-frame clones only, minus some. The profile covers approximately 100,000 clones, with roughly 89% appearing a single time and around 3% taken by the ten largest. This sample was included in a study of control samples from healthy donors and cancer patients. The source is a human donor in good health. The donor label of this sample is uncertain. The sequenced sample was blood. The chain recombines TRBV15 with TRBJ1-6; D possibly corresponds to TRBD1 (5 bases). The CDR3 DNA sequence: TGTGCCACCAGCACCTCGAACCCGGGACGCAATTCACCCCTCCACTTT. Translating it yields CATSTSNPGRNSPLHF.